This T cell receptor beta chain was captured in a study of cytomegalovirus exposure and HLA in healthy donors (dated by TCRdb to the late 2010s). About the study as a whole: An earlier analysis of 587 of the donors reported 276 Gb of sequence data and 100 million to 120 million unique TCR beta sequences obtained from around 170 million T cells. About 300 gigabases of sequencing data and approximately 93 million unique TCR sequences were included in an early release covering under 650 HLA-typed donors. Of the 300 to 450 genotyped donors, approximately 81% were placed in the genetic ancestry cluster associated with self-reported Caucasian donors. The study aimed to test whether cataloging public T cell receptors could reveal signatures of past pathogen exposure. Using immunosequencing, the study profiled T cell repertoires from 666 subjects and related those repertoires to cytomegalovirus serostatus. Besides the first cohort of approximately 710 subjects, a separate validation cohort made up of 120 different subjects was used. To predict cytomegalovirus infection status, the study combined high-throughput TCR immunosequencing, statistical association of individual TCRs with disease status, and machine learning. A later analysis re-analyzed previously published TCR beta repertoires from about 730 donors and added high-resolution HLA genotyping to study TCR occurrence patterns. Rather than drawing on any new phenotypic data, the later analysis identified candidate immune exposures from TCR beta sequences and the way those sequences occurred across donors. An earlier analysis of several hundred of the donors used high-throughput TCR beta sequencing to judge whether each TCR beta V gene segment behaved as functional or pseudogenic. Alongside the repertoire data, information on donor age, sex, ethnicity and CMV serostatus was compiled. In a later genetic analysis, genome-wide SNP genotypes for about three fifths of the roughly 670 donors were used, and that subset was treated as a discovery cohort. Every repertoire in the discovery cohort had been generated on one and the same sequencing platform. HLA typing included class I and class II loci at four-digit resolution. The number of donors typed differed by locus, with 629-630 for A, B, C, DRB1 and DQB1, more than 500 for DQA1, about 610 for DPA1, and some 470 for DPB1. About 5 DR-DQ haplotypes were handled as single units for association and clustering, since linkage in the cohort was strong. Among some 400 genotyped donors of the cohort, an average of around 240,000 unique TCR beta nucleotide sequences was sequenced per donor, of which about 19% were non-productive.

In total, 600 or so healthy bone marrow donors made up the cohort. Cohort members were all nominally healthy when sampled, although unrecorded immune exposures were likely present. The donor was CMV seropositive and belonged to the group of 270 or so seropositive cohort members. Each donor provided a peripheral blood sample, and peripheral blood mononuclear cells were used for TCR beta sequencing. The Qiagen DNeasy Blood Extraction Kit was used to extract genomic DNA from the blood cell samples. Study-level results and caveats: A further reported finding was that TCR beta sequences accurately predicted the HLA-A and HLA-B alleles for most subjects in the first cohort. In a later analysis, around 17,000 TCR beta sequences were associated with specific HLA alleles at a false discovery rate of 0.05. A cluster of highly shared sequence variants was judged likely to represent a technical artifact of the sequencing pipeline. Because counts were too low, around 18 rarely observed V segments, including chromosome 9 orphons, were left out of the earlier analysis of 500 to 650 of the donors. Broadly in line with IMGT annotations, most TCR beta V segments showed up in productive rearrangements about 87% or about 30% of the time in an earlier analysis of 450 to 750 of the donors. The authors suggested that the approach could potentially be extended to other disease states and immunological phenotypes. In a later analysis, HLA-associated TCR beta chains showed more clonal expansion and lower generation probabilities than non-associated chains that were equally common. The only immune exposure information available for the cohort was CMV serostatus. Most TCR sequences were observed very rarely across donors, whereas some public TCRs were present in many individuals. The classifier was reported to diagnose cytomegalovirus status with high specificity and sensitivity in both the original cohort and the validation cohort. The cohort was sequenced for TCR beta chains only, and without alpha or paired-chain data the features that could be detected were limited. Because HLA typing was missing for some donors at each locus, association tests included only the typed subset. An association between a missense DCLRE1C variant and V-gene and J-gene trimming of TCR beta chains was found in a later genetic analysis and replicated in an independent cohort. According to a later analysis, most CMV-associated TCR beta chains appeared to be HLA-restricted, and the HLA associations seemed to be driven largely by CMV exposure. Assigning TCR associations to individual alleles was difficult when HLA alleles, especially DR and DQ, strongly co-occurred. Presence/absence analyses assumed roughly uniform sequencing depth across donors, an assumption that may not hold. According to a later genetic analysis, donors in an Asian-associated ancestry cluster had fewer N-insertions in productive TCRs than the roughly 670-donor mean. Several of the top co-occurrence clusters appeared to be linked to parvovirus B19, influenza, CMV and Epstein-Barr virus, according to a later analysis. Correlated functional status among segregating V segments might reflect linkage disequilibrium, but an unknown experimental factor could not be ruled out. In a later analysis, TCR association rates were found to vary across HLA loci, with the most associated TCRs seen for DRB1 alleles and the fewest for HLA-C alleles. The study gave a list of around 170 TCR beta chains associated with cytomegalovirus. Three of the identified cytomegalovirus-associated TCR beta chains were confirmed in vitro to be specific for cytomegalovirus antigens.

The library was produced with the immunoSEQ multiplex PCR assay. The multiplex PCR relied on a mix of 60 forward primers for TCR Vbeta segments and 13 reverse primers for TCR Jbeta segments. A multiplex PCR assay on genomic DNA amplified the CDR3 region of rearranged TCR beta genes. Amplified TCR beta libraries were sequenced as 87-base-pair reads on the Illumina HiSeq System. The original pipeline was this. Across the 700 or so repertoires, a later analysis counted tens of millions of unique TCR beta chains, 8.5 million to 12 million of which were shared by at least two donors. A nearest-neighbor algorithm error-corrected the raw reads and collapsed the reads into unique sequences, merging closely related sequences to remove PCR and sequencing errors. Alignment of CDR3 sequences to IMGT reference sequences was used to assign V, D and J gene segments. For a sequence to be retained, at least a six-nucleotide match to both a V gene segment and a J gene segment was required. Rearrangements were called productive when the CDR3 lacked stop codons and stayed in frame with V and J; all others were non-productive. Following IMGT convention, CDR3 was defined as the stretch from the second conserved V-encoded cysteine up to the conserved J-encoded phenylalanine. The earlier analysis of 500 to 650 of the donors excluded any sequence lacking an unambiguous match to a single V gene segment. An earlier analysis of 450 to 650 of the donors called V segments functional above 56.7% productive rearrangements and segregating when the between-donor standard deviation exceeded 5%. A statistical classification framework was built to diagnose cytomegalovirus status from the catalog of TCR beta chain sequences. In a later analysis, V and J genes were assigned by comparing TCR nucleotide sequences against IMGT/GENE-DB human TR gene sequences. A later analysis assigned CDR3 sequences and most-parsimonious VDJ recombination scenarios with the TCRdist pipeline. In a later analysis, every TCR beta chain was defined by the combination of its CDR3 amino acid sequence and its V-gene family, and reads without a unique V-gene family were dropped. As a way to deal with suspected cross-contamination and a sequencing artifact, a later analysis dropped 450 to 700 nucleotide sequences that were highly shared and had low generation probability. A later analysis calculated a clonal expansion index for each public chain from normalized within-repertoire ranks of inferred template counts. In a later analysis, generation probabilities were computed using a VDJ recombination model fitted to out-of-frame rearrangements, and the results were checked against IGoR. A later analysis scored TCR-TCR, TCR-HLA and TCR-CMV co-occurrence with hypergeometric tests, applying a repertoire-size bias correction to TCR pairs. A later analysis estimated false discovery rates by permuting HLA or CMV assignments 20 times. A later analysis grouped co-occurring TCRs with DBSCAN, adding TCRdist sequence similarity when clustering within HLA-allele-positive subsets. Co-occurrence clustering excluded repertoires with fewer than 30,000 or more than 120,000 public chains, plus five with anomalous nucleotide sharing. What TCRdb holds here is the immuneACCESS table cut down to in-frame rearrangements. Part of the clones is not present; checked against another copy, under half of the missing clones reflect an unresolved V gene, and the others are unexplained. The D gene and trimming were derived from the DNA, and the V and J assignments and clone size from that table. In this sample the table shows about 59,000 clones, over 60% of which occur a single time. 6.8% of the sample lies in the top ten.

A word on this clone: The antigen this receptor binds is unknown. No much larger clone exists at a distance of one base, and base qualities are not known.

The sample comprised PBMCs. The TCR was taken from a man aged 25-45 years in good health and CMV-seropositive.

Here is the DNA: TGCGCCAGCAGCTCGGACAGGTCCTACTACGAGCAGTACTTC. This gives the protein CASSSDRSYYEQYF. This sequence uses TRBV5-1 and TRBJ2-5, with TRBD1 identical over 7 junction bases. The closer fit of TRBJ2-7 to the DNA end suggests the J call may be wrong. The CDR3 runs 14 residues from the cysteine to the phenylalanine. The only DNA kept is the CDR3, 42 bases in frame from the first base. Based on the germline V gene, the CDR1 and CDR2 sequences are SGHRS and YFSETQ.